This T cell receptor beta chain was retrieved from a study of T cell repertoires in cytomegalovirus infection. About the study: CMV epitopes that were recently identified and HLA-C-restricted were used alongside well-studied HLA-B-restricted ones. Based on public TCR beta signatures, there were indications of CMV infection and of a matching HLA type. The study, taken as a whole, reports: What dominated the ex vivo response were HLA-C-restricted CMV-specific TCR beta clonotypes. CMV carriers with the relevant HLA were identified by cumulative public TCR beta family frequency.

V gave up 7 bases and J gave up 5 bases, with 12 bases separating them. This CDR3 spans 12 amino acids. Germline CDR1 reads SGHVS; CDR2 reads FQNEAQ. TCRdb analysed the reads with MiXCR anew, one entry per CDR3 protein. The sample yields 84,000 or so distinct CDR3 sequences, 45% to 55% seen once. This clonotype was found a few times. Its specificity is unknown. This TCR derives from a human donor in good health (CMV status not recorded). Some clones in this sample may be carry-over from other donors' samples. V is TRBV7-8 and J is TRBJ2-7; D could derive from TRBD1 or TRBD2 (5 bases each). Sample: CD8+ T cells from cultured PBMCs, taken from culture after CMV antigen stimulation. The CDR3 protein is CASTLRGHEQYF. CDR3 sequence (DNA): TGTGCCAGCACTCTCCGGGGCCACGAGCAGTACTTC.